This TCR beta chain was sequenced during a study of breast tumors, draining lymph nodes, adjacent tissues. TCRdb called the multiplex PCR reads again in MiXCR, with one record for every CDR3 protein. This table has about 180,000 distinct CDR3 sequences, roughly a third appearing once. This CDR3 comprises 12 residues. The ends were cut back, 3 bases at V and 6 bases at J, with 8 bases in the middle. Looked up from germline, CDR1 is LNHDA and CDR2 is SQIVND (reference sequence). The sample holds a few counts of this clonotype. Breast cancer patients provided tissue from their axillary draining lymph nodes.

The V call is TRBV19, the J call TRBJ1-1, with D unresolved. This clonotype originated in a female donor with breast cancer. Some clones in this sample may be carry-over from other donors' samples. Source material: axillary lymph node tissue. CDR3 loop: CASSIGGPEAFF. CDR3 coding DNA: TGTGCCAGTAGTATCGGAGGGCCTGAAGCTTTCTTT.